A single sample gave rise to the 31 T cell receptor beta chains below, sequenced in a study of blood T cell repertoires in COVID-19 (dated by TCRdb to about 2020). The library was made by the immunoSEQ multiplex PCR assay. Entries here come from immuneACCESS through TCRdb and include only in-frame sequences with V and J called. Some clones fail to appear in such tables; in the studies checked, an unresolved V gene covers under half of the shortfall, and the cause of the remainder is unknown. This sample has tens of thousands of clones in its table, and around 86% of those were observed once. The top ten clones comprise 5% to 6.5% of the sample. The sequenced sample consisted of peripheral blood. Source of these receptors: a man in his fifties with active COVID-19.

The rearrangement links TRBV6-5 to TRBJ1-2; D gene unclear. V lost 0 bases, J lost 0 bases, and 8 bases lay in between. Germline CDR1 MNHEY, CDR2 SVGAGI. The CDR3 spans 15 residues. The CDR3 protein is CASSYSGVANYGYTF. CDR3 nucleotide sequence: TGTGCCAGCAGTTACTCGGGAGTAGCTAACTATGGCTACACCTTC.

This clone was picked up a small number of times. CDR3 loop: CASSLLVAFTYGYTF. The CDR3 region has the DNA TGTGCCAGCAGCTTGTTGGTAGCTTTTACCTATGGCTACACCTTC. This rearrangement joins TRBV5-8 to TRBJ1-2; no firm D call. Trimming removed 1 base from V and 4 bases from J, with 14 bases in between. This CDR3 has 15 amino acids. The germline CDR1 and CDR2 sequences are SGHTS and YDEGEE.

The chain is built from TRBV6-5 and TRBJ1-1; D gene ambiguous. This CDR3 region has 15 residues. V was shortened by 0 bases and J by 1 base, with 9 bases between the two germline ends. Germline V gene sequence: CDR1 MNHEY, CDR2 SVGAGI. The CDR3 is CASSYSGAPNTEAFF. CDR3 bases: TGTGCCAGCAGTTACTCAGGAGCCCCGAACACTGAAGCTTTCTTT.

This chain links TRBV10-3 with TRBJ2-3, with 10 nucleotides matching TRBD2. Per germline, CDR1 ENHRY and CDR2 SYGVKD. The CDR3 runs to 15 residues. Trimming took 6 bases from V and 2 from J; bases not matched to a gene: 5. In nucleotides, the CDR3 is TGTGCCATCAGGCCACTAGCGGGGCCCACAGATACGCAGTATTTT. Protein: CAIRPLAGPTDTQYF.

In this sample, this clone turned up once. The chain is built from TRBV19 and TRBJ1-4, with TRBD1 matching over 8 bases. The CDR3 covers 16 residues. The J segment lost 5 bases and the V segment lost 1 base, leaving 6 bases of the junction unmatched. CDR1 is LNHDA, CDR2 SQIVND, per germline (reference sequence). The DNA for the CDR3 is TGTGCCAGTAGTATAGGCCCCCAGGGGGCGAATGAAAAACTGTTTTTT. Encoded protein: CASSIGPQGANEKLFF.

The chain recombines TRBV7-2 with TRBJ2-5; TRBD1 agrees at 10 bases. There are 15 residues in the CDR3. The V segment lost 3 bases and the J segment 5 bases; nucleotides outside the gene matches: 6. The germline CDR1 and CDR2 sequences are SGHTA and FQGNSA. This chain's CDR3 is CASSFQQDRGETQYF. CDR3 DNA: TGTGCCAGCAGCTTCCAACAGGACAGGGGGGAGACCCAGTACTTC.

The V call is TRBV5-1, the J call TRBJ1-1, with a possible D match to TRBD1 (5 bases). Trimming shortened V by 2 bases and J by 11 bases, and 16 bases separated the two germline ends. The CDR3 length is 13 residues. Germline CDR1 reads SGHRS; CDR2 reads YFSETQ. The CDR3 here is CASSFATGGEAFF. The CDR3, as DNA: TGCGCCAGCAGCTTTGCTACGGGGGGAGAGGCTTTCTTT.

This chain links TRBV27 with TRBJ1-1; 7 nucleotides align to TRBD1. The V gene's germline CDR1 is MNHEY and CDR2 SMNVEV (reference sequence). The CDR3 spans 13 residues. V dropped 4 bases and J dropped 4; count of bases not matched to a gene: 3. As DNA, the CDR3 is TGTGCCAGCAGTTCGACAGGGTTCACTGAAGCTTTCTTT. Residues: CASSSTGFTEAFF.

V gene TRBV2 combines with J gene TRBJ2-2; 8 positions match TRBD1. Germline V gene sequence: CDR1 SNHLY, CDR2 FYNNEI. The CDR3 totals 15 residues. The junction had 6 bases not matched to a gene; V was cut back by 2 bases and J by 7 bases. The CDR3 nucleotides read TGTGCCAGCAGTGAAAGACAGGGGTATAACGGGGAGCTGTTTTTT. Protein: CASSERQGYNGELFF.

J is TRBJ2-1 and V is TRBV15, with 10 nucleotides matching TRBD2. Germline assignment: CDR1 LNHNV and CDR2 YYDKDF (reference sequence). The CDR3 loop spans 14 amino acids. The V segment lost 5 bases and the J segment 7 bases; nucleotides outside the gene matches: 5. The CDR3 loop reads CATSEAGGPNEQFF. The DNA of the CDR3 is TGTGCCACCAGCGAAGCGGGAGGGCCTAATGAGCAGTTCTTC.

The rearrangement links TRBV27 to TRBJ2-1; 12 nucleotides line up with TRBD2. Trimming took 7 bases from V and 0 from J; bases not matched to a gene: 13. Germline V CDR1 and CDR2: MNHEY, SMNVEV (reference sequence). The CDR3 is 19 amino acids. The DNA of the CDR3 is TGTGCCAGCAAAAAGATAGGACTAGCGGGAACAAGCTCCTACAATGAGCAGTTCTTC. Amino acid sequence: CASKKIGLAGTSSYNEQFF.

The chain joins TRBV19 to TRBJ2-7; 10 nucleotides align to TRBD1. The CDR3 consists of 14 residues. Per germline, CDR1 LNHDA and CDR2 SQIVND (reference sequence). Germline trimming cut 5 bases from V and 4 bases from J; bases unmatched to any gene: 5. The CDR3 reads CASSPPGQGYEQYF. The CDR3, as DNA: TGTGCCAGTAGTCCTCCGGGACAGGGGTACGAGCAGTACTTC.

V is TRBV4-2 and J is TRBJ2-5; possible D gene TRBD1, 5 bases. This CDR3 spans 17 amino acids. V shed 4 bases and J shed 5 bases, with 23 bases lying between them. Germline V gene data show CDR1 as LGHNA and CDR2 as YNFKEQ. DNA for the CDR3: TGTGCCAGCAGCCGCCGCCCGCCCACAGGCCCAGGGGAGACCCAGTACTTC. This sequence encodes CASSRRPPTGPGETQYF.

The chain is built from TRBV5-5 and TRBJ2-1, with 8 bases fitting TRBD1. Germline trimming cut 2 bases from V and 6 bases from J; bases unmatched to any gene: 13. CDR1 SGHKS and CDR2 YYEKEE come from the germline V gene (reference sequence). This CDR3 region has 17 residues. The CDR3 reads CASSFFSGGEPTNEQFF. CDR3 in DNA: TGTGCCAGCAGCTTCTTCTCAGGGGGCGAACCTACCAATGAGCAGTTCTTC.

This clone was counted a single time. CDR3 DNA sequence: TGTGCCAGCAGCGTCGAGGGGGCAAGGACTGAAGCTTTCTTT. Translated, it gives CASSVEGARTEAFF. This rearrangement joins TRBV9 to TRBJ1-1, with TRBD1 matching 7 bases. CDR3 size: 14 residues. The ends lost 2 bases at V and 5 bases at J; junction bases unmatched: 6. Germline loops: CDR1 SGDLS, CDR2 YYNGEE.

This chain links TRBV5-5 with TRBJ2-2; D is perhaps TRBD1 (6 bases). CDR3 length equals 16 residues. V lost 0 bases, J lost 9 bases, and 18 bases lay in between. Germline CDR1 and CDR2: SGHKS and YYEKEE (reference sequence). The CDR3 is CASSLVPGTSPRELFF. The DNA for the CDR3 is TGTGCCAGCAGCTTGGTTCCCGGGACAAGTCCCCGGGAGCTGTTTTTT.

The chain combines TRBV27 with TRBJ2-1; the D is unclear. There are 16 residues in the CDR3. Trimming left V 3 bases short and J 0 bases short, with 12 bases between. CDR1 is MNHEY, CDR2 SMNVEV, per germline (reference sequence). CDR3 protein: CASSFLVRSSYNEQFF. Written as DNA, the CDR3 is TGTGCCAGCAGTTTCTTAGTACGGAGCTCCTACAATGAGCAGTTCTTC.

The chain uses TRBV2 and TRBJ1-2; D remains unclear. CDR1 and CDR2 from the germline V gene are SNHLY and FYNNEI. This CDR3 comprises 14 residues. Trimming removed 7 bases at V and 0 bases at J, with 12 bases between. The CDR3 sequence: CASTLPETNYGYTF. CDR3 in DNA: TGTGCCAGCACCCTGCCGGAGACTAACTATGGCTACACCTTC. Together with reference TRBV2 and TRBJ1-2, the CDR3 gives the full variable domain: EPEVTQTPSHQVTQMGQEVILRCVPISNHLYFYWYRQILGQKVEFLVSFYNNEISEKSEIFDDQFSVERPDGSNFTLKIRSTKLEDSAMYFCASTLPETNYGYTFGSGTRLTVV.

The V and J genes are TRBV12-3 or TRBV12-4 and TRBJ1-1; no clear D gene. The CDR3 sequence is 13 residues long. Between the trimmed V and J ends, which lost 3 bases and 5 bases, there was a span of 10 bases. CDR3 region: CASSLKGRTEAFF. DNA for the CDR3: TGTGCCAGCAGTTTGAAAGGGAGGACTGAAGCTTTCTTT.

This clone was seen just once. The V call is TRBV6-1, the J call TRBJ2-2; D gene unclear. The CDR3 length is 15 residues. CDR1 and CDR2 (germline): MNHNS, SASEGT. V dropped 1 base and J dropped 2 bases, with 8 bases sitting between them. In DNA form, the CDR3 reads TGTGCCAGCAGTGAAGTTGGCAGAAACACCGGGGAGCTGTTTTTT. The encoded protein is CASSEVGRNTGELFF.

This rearrangement joins TRBV7-2 to TRBJ2-7; 13 bases line up with TRBD2. Looked up from germline, CDR1 is SGHTA and CDR2 is FQGNSA. The length of the CDR3 is 15 residues. J lost 7 bases, V lost 6 bases, and 9 bases had no gene match. CDR3 nucleotides: TGTGCCAGCAGTTCTGGACTAGCGGGAGCACGGGAGCAGTACTTC. This translates into CASSSGLAGAREQYF. The full variable domain, rest sourced from reference TRBV7-2 and TRBJ2-7, is GAGVSQSPSNKVTEKGKDVELRCDPISGHTALYWYRQSLGQGLEFLIYFQGNSAPDKSGLPSDRFSAERTGGSVSTLTIQRTQQEDSAVYLCASSSGLAGAREQYFGPGTRLTVT.

The chain carries TRBV6-2 or TRBV6-3 and TRBJ2-1; TRBD2 aligns across 11 bases. Looked up from germline, CDR1 is MNHEY and CDR2 is SVGEGT. Unmatched junction bases numbered 5, after V lost 6 bases and J lost 4 bases. There are 15 residues in the CDR3. CDR3 in DNA: TGTGCCAGCAGCTTCACTAGCGGGAGTTACAATGAGCAGTTCTTC. It codes for CASSFTSGSYNEQFF.

This sequence joins TRBV10-3 and TRBJ2-3; D possibly corresponds to TRBD1 (6 bases). Trimming took off 8 bases at V and 4 bases at J, with 16 bases between the two ends. The CDR3 is 14 amino acids. Looked up from germline, CDR1 is ENHRY and CDR2 is SYGVKD. The CDR3 nucleotides read TGTGCCATCGGCCGGGACACCGCCGCAGATACGCAGTATTTT. Translating gives CAIGRDTAADTQYF.

The chain joins TRBV5-8 to TRBJ2-7, with D perhaps matching TRBD2 (5 bases). From germline, CDR1 is SGHTS and CDR2 YDEGEE. V dropped 1 base and J dropped 6 bases, with 8 bases sitting between them. The CDR3 is 12 residues long. CDR3 in DNA: TGTGCCAGCAGCTTGCGGGATAGCGAGCAGTACTTC. Translated, it gives CASSLRDSEQYF.

This clone was recorded a few times. V is TRBV6-2 or TRBV6-3 and J is TRBJ1-1, with 7 bases aligning to TRBD1. From germline, CDR1 is MNHEY and CDR2 SVGEGT. With 2 bases clipped from V and 1 base from J, the junction kept 1 base outside the gene matches. This CDR3 comprises 14 residues. This chain's CDR3 is CASSYGTANTEAFF. CDR3 DNA: TGTGCCAGCAGTTACGGGACAGCGAACACTGAAGCTTTCTTT.

The chain combines TRBV10-3 with TRBJ2-5, with TRBD1 matching 10 bases. V was clipped by 5 bases and J by 5 bases; unmatched bases: 5. The germline V gene has CDR1 ENHRY and CDR2 SYGVKD. The CDR3 spans 14 residues. CDR3 sequence (DNA): TGTGCCATCAGTTCGACAGGGGGCAGGGAGACCCAGTACTTC. It encodes CAISSTGGRETQYF.

This chain connects TRBV10-3 to TRBJ1-2, with D possibly being TRBD1 (6 bases). Trimming stripped 4 bases from V and 8 bases from J, with 17 bases between. This CDR3 spans 14 amino acids. The V gene's germline CDR1 is ENHRY and CDR2 SYGVKD. This chain's CDR3 is CAISGGGRAKGYTF. The CDR3 coding sequence is TGTGCCATCAGTGGGGGGGGCAGGGCGAAAGGCTACACCTTC.

V is TRBV18 and J is TRBJ1-5; 7 positions agree with TRBD1. The CDR3 consists of 14 residues. Germline-derived CDR1 and CDR2 are KGHSH and LQKENI. V shed 2 bases, J shed 15 bases, and the junction held 13 bases outside the gene matches. The CDR3 region has the DNA TGTGCCAGCTCACCAAATCCGACAGGGTCGGTCTCGCATTTT. Translating it yields CASSPNPTGSVSHF.

Details on this clone: Compared with germline, one end of the junction differs, possibly owing to a read error. The chain combines TRBV7-8 with TRBJ2-3; maybe TRBD1 (5 bases). The V gene's germline CDR1 is SGHVS and CDR2 FQNEAQ. The CDR3 sequence is 12 residues long. CDR3 sequence: CASSLGGGPLNF. In DNA, the CDR3 is TGTGCCAGCAGCTTAGGGGGCGGCCCCCTGAATTTT.

CDR3 residues: CASSLVGSGGYTF. The CDR3 region has the DNA TGTGCCAGCAGCTTAGTTGGCAGCGGGGGCTACACCTTC. The gene calls are TRBV7-8 and TRBJ1-2, with unresolved D. There are 13 residues in the CDR3. V lost 1 base and J 8 bases, leaving 11 bases between the germline ends. The germline gives CDR1 SGHVS, CDR2 FQNEAQ.

This chain links TRBV19 with TRBJ1-3, with TRBD1 as a possible D gene (6 bases). Germline V gene sequence: CDR1 LNHDA, CDR2 SQIVND (reference sequence). V dropped 5 bases and J dropped 1 base, with 12 bases sitting between them. The CDR3 totals 15 residues. As DNA, the CDR3 is TGTGCCAGTAGTGTTCAGGGGACGTCTGGAAACACCATATATTTT. Translation gives CASSVQGTSGNTIYF. The full variable domain, in which reference TRBV19 and TRBJ1-3 provide the parts outside the CDR3, is DGGITQSPKYLFRKEGQNVTLSCEQNLNHDAMYWYRQDPGQGLRLIYYSQIVNDFQKGDIAEGYSVSREKKESFPLTVTSAQKNPTAFYLCASSVQGTSGNTIYFGEGSWLTVV.